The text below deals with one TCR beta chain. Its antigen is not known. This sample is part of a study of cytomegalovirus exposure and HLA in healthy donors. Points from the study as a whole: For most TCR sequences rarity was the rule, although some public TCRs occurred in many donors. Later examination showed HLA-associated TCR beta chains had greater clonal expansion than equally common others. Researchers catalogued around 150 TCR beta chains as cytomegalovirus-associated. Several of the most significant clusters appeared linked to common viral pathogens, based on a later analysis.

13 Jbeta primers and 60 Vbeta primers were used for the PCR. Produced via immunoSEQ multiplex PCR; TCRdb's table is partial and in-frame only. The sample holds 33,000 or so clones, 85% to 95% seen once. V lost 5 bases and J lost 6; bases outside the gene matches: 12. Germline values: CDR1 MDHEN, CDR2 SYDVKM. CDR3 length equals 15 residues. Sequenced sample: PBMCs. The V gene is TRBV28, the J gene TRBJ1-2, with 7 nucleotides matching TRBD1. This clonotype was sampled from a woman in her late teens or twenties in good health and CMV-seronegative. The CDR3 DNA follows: TGTGCCAGCAGTCCTAGCACCGGGACAGCGGATGGCTACACCTTC. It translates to CASSPSTGTADGYTF.